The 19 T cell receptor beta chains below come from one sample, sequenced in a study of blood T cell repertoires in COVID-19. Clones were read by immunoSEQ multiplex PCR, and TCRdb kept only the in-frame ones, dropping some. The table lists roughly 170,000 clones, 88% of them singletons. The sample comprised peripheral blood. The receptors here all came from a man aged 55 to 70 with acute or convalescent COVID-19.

CDR3 amino acids: CASSLGRTAAPAAYF. The CDR3 DNA reads TGCGCCAGCAGCTTGGGCAGGACAGCTGCCCCCGCTGCCTACTTC. The chain links TRBV5-1 to TRBJ2-5; a weak D match, TRBD1 (6 bases). Trimming took 0 bases from V and 14 from J, leaving 23 bases between them. Germline V CDR1 and CDR2: SGHRS, YFSETQ. This CDR3 has 15 amino acids.

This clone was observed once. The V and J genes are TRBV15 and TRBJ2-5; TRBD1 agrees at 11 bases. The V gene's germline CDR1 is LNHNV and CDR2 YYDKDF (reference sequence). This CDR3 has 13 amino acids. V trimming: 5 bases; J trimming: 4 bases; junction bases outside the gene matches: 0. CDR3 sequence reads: CATSGTGGETQYF. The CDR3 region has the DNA TGTGCCACCAGCGGGACAGGGGGAGAGACCCAGTACTTC. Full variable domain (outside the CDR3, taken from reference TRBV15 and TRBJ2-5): DAMVIQNPRYQVTQFGKPVTLSCSQTLNHNVMYWYQQKSSQAPKLLFHYYDKDFNNEADTPDNFQSRRPNTSFCFLDIRSPGLGDTAMYLCATSGTGGETQYFGPGTRLLVL.

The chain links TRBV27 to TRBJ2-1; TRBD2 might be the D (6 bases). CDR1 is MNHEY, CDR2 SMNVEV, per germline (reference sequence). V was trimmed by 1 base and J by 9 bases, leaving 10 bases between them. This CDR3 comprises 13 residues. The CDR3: CASSLLLGGEQFF. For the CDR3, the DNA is TGTGCCAGCAGTTTATTGTTGGGGGGTGAGCAGTTCTTC.

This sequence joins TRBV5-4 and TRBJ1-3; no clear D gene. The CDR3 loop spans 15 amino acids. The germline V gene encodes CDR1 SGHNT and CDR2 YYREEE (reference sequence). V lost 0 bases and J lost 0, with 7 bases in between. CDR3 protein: CASSLDSFSGNTIYF. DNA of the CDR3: TGTGCCAGCAGCTTGGACAGTTTCTCTGGAAACACCATATATTTT.

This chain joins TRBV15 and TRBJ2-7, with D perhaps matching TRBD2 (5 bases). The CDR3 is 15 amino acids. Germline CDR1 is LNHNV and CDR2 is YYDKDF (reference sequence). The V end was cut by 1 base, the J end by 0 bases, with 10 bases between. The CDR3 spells CATSRGPRVSYEQYF. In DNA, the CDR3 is TGTGCCACCAGCAGAGGGCCGAGGGTCTCCTACGAGCAGTACTTC.

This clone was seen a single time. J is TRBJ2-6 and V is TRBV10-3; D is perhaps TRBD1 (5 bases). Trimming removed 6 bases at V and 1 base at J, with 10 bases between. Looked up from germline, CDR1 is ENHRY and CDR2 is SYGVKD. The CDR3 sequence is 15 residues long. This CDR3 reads CAIRTAGSGANVLTF. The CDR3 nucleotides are TGTGCCATCAGGACTGCAGGGTCTGGGGCCAACGTCCTGACTTTC.

CDR3: CASSLGTGSEKLFF. The CDR3 DNA reads TGTGCCAGCAGCTTGGGGACAGGAAGTGAAAAACTGTTTTTT. The genes are TRBV7-8 and TRBJ1-4, with 8 bases matching TRBD1. Looked up from germline, CDR1 is SGHVS and CDR2 is FQNEAQ. This CDR3 region has 14 residues. The ends lost 3 bases at V and 7 bases at J; junction bases unmatched: 4. The full variable domain, its missing parts supplied by reference TRBV7-8 and TRBJ1-4, is GAGVSQSPRYKVAKRGQDVALRCDPISGHVSLFWYQQALGQGPEFLTYFQNEAQLDKSGLPSDRFFAERPEGSVSTLKIQRTQQEDSAVYLCASSLGTGSEKLFFGSGTQLSVL.

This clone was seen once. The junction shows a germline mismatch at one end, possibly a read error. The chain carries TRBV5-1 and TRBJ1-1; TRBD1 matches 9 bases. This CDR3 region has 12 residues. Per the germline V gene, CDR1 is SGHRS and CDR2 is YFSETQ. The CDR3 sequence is CASSLAGQGSVF. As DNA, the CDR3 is TGCGCCAGCAGCTTGGCGGGACAGGGATCTGTCTTT.

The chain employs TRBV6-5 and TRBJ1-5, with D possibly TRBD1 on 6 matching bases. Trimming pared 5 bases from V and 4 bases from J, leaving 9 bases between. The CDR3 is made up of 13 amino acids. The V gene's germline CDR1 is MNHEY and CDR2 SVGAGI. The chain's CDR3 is CASSLDRNQPQHF. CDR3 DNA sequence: TGTGCCAGCAGTCTCGACAGGAATCAGCCCCAGCATTTT.

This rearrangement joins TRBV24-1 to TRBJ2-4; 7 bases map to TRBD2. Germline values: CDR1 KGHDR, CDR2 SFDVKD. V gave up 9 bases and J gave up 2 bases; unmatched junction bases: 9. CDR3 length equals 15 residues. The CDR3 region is CATAPGGSPKNIQYF. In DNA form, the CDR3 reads TGTGCCACCGCCCCCGGCGGGAGCCCCAAAAACATTCAGTACTTC.

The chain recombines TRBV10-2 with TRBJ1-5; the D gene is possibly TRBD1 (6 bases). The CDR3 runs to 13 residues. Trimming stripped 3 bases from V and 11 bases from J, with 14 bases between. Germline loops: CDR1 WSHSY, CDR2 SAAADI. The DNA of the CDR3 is TGCGCCAGCAGTGAAAGGGGGTTAGAGTCCCAGCATTTT. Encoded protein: CASSERGLESQHF.

In DNA, the CDR3 is TGTGCCAGCAGCTTAGGAGGGGGAACTCGTGAAAAACTGTTTTTT. As protein: CASSLGGGTREKLFF. The chain links TRBV7-2 to TRBJ1-4; tentative D call: TRBD1 (6 bases). The germline V gene encodes CDR1 SGHTA and CDR2 FQGNSA. Trimming removed 1 base at V and 7 bases at J, with 13 bases between. This CDR3 has 15 amino acids.

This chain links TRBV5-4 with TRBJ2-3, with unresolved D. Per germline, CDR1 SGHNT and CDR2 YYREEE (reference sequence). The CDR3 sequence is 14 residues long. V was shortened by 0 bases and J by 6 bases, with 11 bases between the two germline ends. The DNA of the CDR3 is TGTGCCAGCAGCTTGGTCGGCGGTCTTGATACGCAGTATTTT. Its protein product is CASSLVGGLDTQYF.

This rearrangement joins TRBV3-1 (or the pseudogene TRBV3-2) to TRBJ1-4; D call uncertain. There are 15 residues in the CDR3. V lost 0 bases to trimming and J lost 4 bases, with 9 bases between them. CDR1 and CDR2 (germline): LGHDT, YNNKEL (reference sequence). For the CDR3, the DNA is TGTGCCAGCAGCCAAGATCCCAGAAATAATGAAAAACTGTTTTTT. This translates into CASSQDPRNNEKLFF.

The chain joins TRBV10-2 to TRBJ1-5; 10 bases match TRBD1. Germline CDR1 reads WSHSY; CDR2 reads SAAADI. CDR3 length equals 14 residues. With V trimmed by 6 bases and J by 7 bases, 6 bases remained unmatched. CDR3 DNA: TGCGCCAGCAGGGGGACAGGGGAGGTGCAGCCCCAGCATTTT. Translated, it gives CASRGTGEVQPQHF.

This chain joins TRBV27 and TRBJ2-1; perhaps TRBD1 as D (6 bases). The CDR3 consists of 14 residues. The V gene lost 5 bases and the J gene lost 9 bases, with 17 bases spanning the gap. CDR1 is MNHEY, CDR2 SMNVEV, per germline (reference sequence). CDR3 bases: TGTGCCAGCAGTACCGGACAGAATCGTGGTGAGCAGTTCTTC. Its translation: CASSTGQNRGEQFF.

The CDR3 nucleotides are TGTGCCAGCAGTCAAAAGGTGGGGAGTCAGCCCCAGCATTTT. It specifies CASSQKVGSQPQHF. This sequence joins TRBV6-5 and TRBJ1-5; D is uncertain. In germline, CDR1 is MNHEY, CDR2 SVGAGI. The CDR3 runs 14 residues. Trimming stripped 5 bases from V and 6 bases from J, with 14 bases between.

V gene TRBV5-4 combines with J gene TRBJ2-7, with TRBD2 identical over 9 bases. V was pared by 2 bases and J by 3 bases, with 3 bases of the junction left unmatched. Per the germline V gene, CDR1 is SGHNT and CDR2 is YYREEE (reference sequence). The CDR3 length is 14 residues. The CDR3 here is CASSFGTSSYEQYF. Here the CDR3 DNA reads TGTGCCAGCAGCTTTGGGACTAGCAGCTACGAGCAGTACTTC. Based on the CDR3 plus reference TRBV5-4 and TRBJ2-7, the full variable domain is ETGVTQSPTHLIKTRGQQVTLRCSSQSGHNTVSWYQQALGQGPQFIFQYYREEENGRGNFPPRFSGLQFPNYSSELNVNALELDDSALYLCASSFGTSSYEQYFGPGTRLTVT.

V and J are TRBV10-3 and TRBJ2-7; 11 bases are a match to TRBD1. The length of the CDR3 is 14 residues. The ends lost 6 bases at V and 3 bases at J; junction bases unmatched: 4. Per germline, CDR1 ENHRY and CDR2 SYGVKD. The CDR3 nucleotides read TGTGCCATCAGGTCCGGGACAGGGGGCTACGAGCAGTACGTC. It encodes CAIRSGTGGYEQYV.